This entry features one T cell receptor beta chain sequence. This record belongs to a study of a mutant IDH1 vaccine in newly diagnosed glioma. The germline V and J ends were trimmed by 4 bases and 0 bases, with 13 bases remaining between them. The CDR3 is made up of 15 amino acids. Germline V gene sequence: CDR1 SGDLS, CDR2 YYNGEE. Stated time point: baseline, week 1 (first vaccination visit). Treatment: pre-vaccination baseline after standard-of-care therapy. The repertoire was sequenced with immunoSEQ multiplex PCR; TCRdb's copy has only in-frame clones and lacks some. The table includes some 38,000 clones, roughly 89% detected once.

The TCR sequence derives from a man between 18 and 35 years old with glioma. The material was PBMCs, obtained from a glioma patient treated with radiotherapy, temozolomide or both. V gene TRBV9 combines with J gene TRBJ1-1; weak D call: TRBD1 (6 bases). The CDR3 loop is CASSPGALMNTEAFF. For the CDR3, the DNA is TGTGCCAGCAGCCCGGGGGCCTTGATGAACACTGAAGCTTTCTTT.